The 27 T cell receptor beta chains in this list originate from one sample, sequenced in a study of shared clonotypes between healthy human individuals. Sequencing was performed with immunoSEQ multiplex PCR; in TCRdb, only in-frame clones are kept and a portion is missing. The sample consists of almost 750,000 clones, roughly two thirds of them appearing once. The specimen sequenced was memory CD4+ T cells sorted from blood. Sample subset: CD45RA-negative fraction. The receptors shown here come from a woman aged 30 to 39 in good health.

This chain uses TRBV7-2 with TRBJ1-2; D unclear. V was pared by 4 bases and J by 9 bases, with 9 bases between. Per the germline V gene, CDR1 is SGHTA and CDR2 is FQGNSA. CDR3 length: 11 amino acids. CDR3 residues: CASSSTRSYTF. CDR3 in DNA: TGTGCCAGCAGCTCCACAAGAAGCTACACCTTC.

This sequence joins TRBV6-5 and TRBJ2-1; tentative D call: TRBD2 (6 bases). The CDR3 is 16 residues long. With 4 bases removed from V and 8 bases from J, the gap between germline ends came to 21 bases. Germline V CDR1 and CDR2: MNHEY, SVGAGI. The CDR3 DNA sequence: TGTGCCAGCAGTTCTCGACCGTTCCGACTAGGCGATGAGCAGTTCTTC. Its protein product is CASSSRPFRLGDEQFF.

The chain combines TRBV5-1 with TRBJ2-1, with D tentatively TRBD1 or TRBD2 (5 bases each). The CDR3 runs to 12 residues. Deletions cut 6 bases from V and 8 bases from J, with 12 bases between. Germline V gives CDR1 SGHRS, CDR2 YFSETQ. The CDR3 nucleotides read TGCGCCAGCACCCGAGGGGCGGATGAGCAGTTCTTC. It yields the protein CASTRGADEQFF.

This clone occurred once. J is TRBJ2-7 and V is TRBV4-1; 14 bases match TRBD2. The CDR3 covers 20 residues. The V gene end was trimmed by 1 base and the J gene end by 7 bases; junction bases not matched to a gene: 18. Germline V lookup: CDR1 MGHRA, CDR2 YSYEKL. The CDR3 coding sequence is TGCGCCAGCAGCCAAGCGCCGGGACTAGCGGGAGTATTGTTCGAAGGGGAGCAGTACTTC. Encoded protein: CASSQAPGLAGVLFEGEQYF.

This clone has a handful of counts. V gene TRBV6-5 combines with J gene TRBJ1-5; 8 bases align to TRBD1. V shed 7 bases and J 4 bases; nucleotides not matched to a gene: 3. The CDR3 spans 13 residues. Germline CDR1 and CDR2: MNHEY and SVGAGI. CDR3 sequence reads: CASTQGANQPQHF. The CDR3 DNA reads TGTGCCAGCACTCAGGGGGCGAATCAGCCCCAGCATTTT.

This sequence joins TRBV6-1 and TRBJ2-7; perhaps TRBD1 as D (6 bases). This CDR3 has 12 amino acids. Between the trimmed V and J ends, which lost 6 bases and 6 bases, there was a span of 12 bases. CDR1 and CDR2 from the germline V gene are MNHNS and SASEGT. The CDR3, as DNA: TGTGCCAGCAGCGCATACAGGGCCGAGCAGTACTTC. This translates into CASSAYRAEQYF.

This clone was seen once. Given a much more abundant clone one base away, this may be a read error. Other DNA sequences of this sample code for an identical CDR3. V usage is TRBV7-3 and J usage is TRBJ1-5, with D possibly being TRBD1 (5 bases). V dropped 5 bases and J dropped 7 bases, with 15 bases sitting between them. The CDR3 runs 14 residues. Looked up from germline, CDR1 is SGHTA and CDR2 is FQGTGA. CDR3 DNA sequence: TGTGCCAGCAGCCTAGAGGTCAGGGACCAGCCCCAGCATTTT. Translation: CASSLEVRDQPQHF.

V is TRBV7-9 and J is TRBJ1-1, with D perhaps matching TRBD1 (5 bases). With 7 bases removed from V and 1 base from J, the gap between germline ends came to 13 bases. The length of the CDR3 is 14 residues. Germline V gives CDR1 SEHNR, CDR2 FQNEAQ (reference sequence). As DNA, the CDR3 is TGTGCCAGCACGTATCTGACAGAGAACACTGAAGCTTTCTTT. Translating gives CASTYLTENTEAFF.

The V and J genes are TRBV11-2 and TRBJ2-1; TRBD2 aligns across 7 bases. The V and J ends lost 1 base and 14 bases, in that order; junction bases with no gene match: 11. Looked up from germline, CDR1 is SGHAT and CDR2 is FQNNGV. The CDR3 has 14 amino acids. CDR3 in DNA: TGTGCCAGCAGCTTAGTAGCTAGCGGAGGAAGGGAGTTCTTC. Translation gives CASSLVASGGREFF. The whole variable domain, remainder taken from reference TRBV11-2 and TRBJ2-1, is EAGVAQSPRYKIIEKRQSVAFWCNPISGHATLYWYQQILGQGPKLLIQFQNNGVVDDSQLPKDRFSAERLKGVDSTLKIQPAKLEDSAVYLCASSLVASGGREFFGPGTRLTVL.

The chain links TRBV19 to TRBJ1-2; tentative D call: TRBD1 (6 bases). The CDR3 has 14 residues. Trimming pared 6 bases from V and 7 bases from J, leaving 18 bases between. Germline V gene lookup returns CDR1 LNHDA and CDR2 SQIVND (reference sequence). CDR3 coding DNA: TGTGCCAGTAGGAAACTACAGGGCAGGGGTGGCTACACCTTC. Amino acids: CASRKLQGRGGYTF.

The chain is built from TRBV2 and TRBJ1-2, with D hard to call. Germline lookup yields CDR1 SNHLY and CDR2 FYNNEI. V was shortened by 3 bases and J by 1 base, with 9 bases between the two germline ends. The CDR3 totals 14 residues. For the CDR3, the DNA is TGTGCCAGCAGTGAGTTAGCTGGTAACTATGGCTACACCTTC. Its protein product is CASSELAGNYGYTF.

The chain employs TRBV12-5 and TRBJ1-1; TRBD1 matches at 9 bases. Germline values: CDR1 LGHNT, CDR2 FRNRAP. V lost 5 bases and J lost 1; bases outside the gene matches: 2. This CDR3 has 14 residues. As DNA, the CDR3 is TGTGCTAGTGGTCTGACAGGGGGGAACACTGAAGCTTTCTTT. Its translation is CASGLTGGNTEAFF.

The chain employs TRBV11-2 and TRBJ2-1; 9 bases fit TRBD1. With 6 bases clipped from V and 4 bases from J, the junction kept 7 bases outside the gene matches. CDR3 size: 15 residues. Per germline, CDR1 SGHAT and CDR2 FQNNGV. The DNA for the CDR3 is TGTGCCAGCAGATCCGGGACAGGGTATTACAATGAGCAGTTCTTC. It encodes CASRSGTGYYNEQFF.

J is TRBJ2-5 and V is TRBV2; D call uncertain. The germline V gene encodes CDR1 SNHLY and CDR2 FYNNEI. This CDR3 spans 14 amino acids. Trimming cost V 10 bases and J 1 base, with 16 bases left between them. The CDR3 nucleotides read TGTGCCACCAGCCCCGTGAACAGCCAAGAGACCCAGTACTTC. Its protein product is CATSPVNSQETQYF.

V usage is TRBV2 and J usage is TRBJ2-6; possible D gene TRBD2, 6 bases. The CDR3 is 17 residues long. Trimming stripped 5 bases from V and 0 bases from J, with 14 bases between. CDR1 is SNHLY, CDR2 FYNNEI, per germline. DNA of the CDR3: TGTGCCAGCAGTATAGCGGTTCCGAGCTCTGGGGCCAACGTCCTGACTTTC. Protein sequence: CASSIAVPSSGANVLTF.

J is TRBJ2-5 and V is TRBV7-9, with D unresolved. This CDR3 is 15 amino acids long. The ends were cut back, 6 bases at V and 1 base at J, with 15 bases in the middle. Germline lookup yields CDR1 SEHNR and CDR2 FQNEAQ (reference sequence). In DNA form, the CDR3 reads TGTGCCAGCAGTCTCCTGGGGAACCCCCAAGAGACCCAGTACTTC. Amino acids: CASSLLGNPQETQYF.

CDR3 bases: TGTGCCAGCAGTGTTGCATCAGGGGGTCGAGAGACCCAGTACTTC. This encodes CASSVASGGRETQYF. This rearrangement joins TRBV28 to TRBJ2-5; 7 bases are shared with TRBD1. J lost 4 bases, V lost 5 bases, and 10 bases had no gene match. The CDR3 is 15 amino acids. Per germline, CDR1 MDHEN and CDR2 SYDVKM.

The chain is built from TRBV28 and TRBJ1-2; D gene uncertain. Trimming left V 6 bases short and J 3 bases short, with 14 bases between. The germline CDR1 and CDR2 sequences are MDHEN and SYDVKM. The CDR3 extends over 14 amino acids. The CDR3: CASSRHQADYGYTF. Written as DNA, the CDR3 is TGTGCCAGCAGCAGACACCAAGCTGACTATGGCTACACCTTC.

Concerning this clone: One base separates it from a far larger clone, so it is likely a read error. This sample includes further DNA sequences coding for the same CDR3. CDR3 residues: CASSFDTSSYNEQFF. Written as DNA, the CDR3 is TGCGCCAGCAGCTTCGACACTAGCTCCTACAATGAGCAGTTCTTC. This chain connects TRBV5-1 to TRBJ2-1; tentatively, D is TRBD2 (5 bases). Per the germline V gene, CDR1 is SGHRS and CDR2 is YFSETQ. The V end was cut by 2 bases, the J end by 0 bases, with 9 bases between. This CDR3 is built from 15 residues.

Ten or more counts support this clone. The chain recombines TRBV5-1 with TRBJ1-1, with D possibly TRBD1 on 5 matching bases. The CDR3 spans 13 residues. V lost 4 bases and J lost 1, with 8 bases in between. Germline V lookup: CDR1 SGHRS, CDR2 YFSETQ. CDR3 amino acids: CASSADKNTEAFF. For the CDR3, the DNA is TGCGCCAGCAGCGCGGACAAGAACACTGAAGCTTTCTTT.

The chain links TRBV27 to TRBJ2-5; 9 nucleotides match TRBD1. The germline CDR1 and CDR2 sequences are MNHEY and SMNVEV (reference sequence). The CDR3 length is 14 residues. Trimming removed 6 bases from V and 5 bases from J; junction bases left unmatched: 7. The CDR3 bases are TGTGCCAGCAGGACAGGGGGTGAATCGGAGACCCAGTACTTC. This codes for CASRTGGESETQYF.

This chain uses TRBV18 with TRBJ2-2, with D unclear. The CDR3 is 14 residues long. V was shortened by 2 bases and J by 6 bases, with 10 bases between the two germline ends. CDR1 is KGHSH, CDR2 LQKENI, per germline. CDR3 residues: CASSPALSAGELFF. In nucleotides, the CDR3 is TGTGCCAGCTCACCAGCTTTATCGGCCGGGGAGCTGTTTTTT.

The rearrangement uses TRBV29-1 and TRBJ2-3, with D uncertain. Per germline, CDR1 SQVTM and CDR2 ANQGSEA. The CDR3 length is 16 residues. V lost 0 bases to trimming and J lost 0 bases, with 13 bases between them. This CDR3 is CSVEDSRIRSTDTQYF. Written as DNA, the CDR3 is TGCAGCGTTGAAGATAGCAGGATCCGTAGCACAGATACGCAGTATTTT.

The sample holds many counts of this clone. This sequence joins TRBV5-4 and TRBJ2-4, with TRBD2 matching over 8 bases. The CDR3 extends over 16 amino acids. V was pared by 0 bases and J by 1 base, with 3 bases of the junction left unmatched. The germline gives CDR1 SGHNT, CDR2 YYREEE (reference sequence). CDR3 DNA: TGTGCCAGCAGCTTGGGGCGGGAGGCGGCCAAAAACATTCAGTACTTC. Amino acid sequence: CASSLGREAAKNIQYF.

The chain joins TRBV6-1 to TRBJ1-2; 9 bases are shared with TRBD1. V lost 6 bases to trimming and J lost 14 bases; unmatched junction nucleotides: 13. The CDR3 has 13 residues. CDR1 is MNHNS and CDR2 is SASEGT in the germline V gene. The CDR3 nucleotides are TGTGCCAGCAGAGGGACAGGGAACCGTGTAGGGACCTTC. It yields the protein CASRGTGNRVGTF.

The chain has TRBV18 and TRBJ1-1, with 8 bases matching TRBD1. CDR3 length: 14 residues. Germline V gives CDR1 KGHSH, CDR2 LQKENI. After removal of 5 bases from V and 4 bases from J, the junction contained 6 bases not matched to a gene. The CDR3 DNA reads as TGTGCCAGCTCAGCGCAGGGGGCAGGCACTGAAGCTTTCTTT. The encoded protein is CASSAQGAGTEAFF.

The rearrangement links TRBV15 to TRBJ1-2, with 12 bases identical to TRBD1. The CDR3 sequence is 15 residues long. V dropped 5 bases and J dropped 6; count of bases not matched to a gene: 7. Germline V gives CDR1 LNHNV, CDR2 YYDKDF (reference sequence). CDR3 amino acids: CATSPLGTGGDGYTF. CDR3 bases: TGTGCCACCAGCCCACTGGGGACAGGGGGCGATGGCTACACCTTC.